This T cell receptor (beta chain) was identified during a study of blood T cells in healthy people across ages. Across the study: Template-switching capture recovered about one barcoded beta molecule per two T cells.

Study observations and caveats: Estimated diversity, derived from one million T cells, was regarded as an underestimate.

Total RNA was isolated from each sample in quantities of at least 5 micrograms. The CDR3 is 13 amino acids. Germline V gene sequence: CDR1 SQVTM, CDR2 ANQGSEA. A J-beta primer mix and a sample-barcoded 5' primer were used in a second PCR of about 6 to 12 cycles. MiXCR, run by TCRdb on the 5' RACE reads, gives a single entry per CDR3 protein. The sample consists of roughly 800,000 distinct CDR3 sequences, approximately 35% of them appearing once. About this clonotype itself: Antigen: not known. Being one base from a much bigger clone, this may be a read error.

Sequencing was done on a sample of blood. The receptor comes from a man between 18 and 29 years old in good health. The chain combines TRBV29-1 with TRBJ1-2; perhaps TRBD1 as D (5 bases). CDR3 nucleotide sequence: TGCGGCGTTGAACTACTCGGGACTCCGGGCTACACCTTC. This codes for CGVELLGTPGYTF.